This T cell receptor (beta chain) was found in a study of Ad26.COV2.S vaccination and SARS-CoV-2 variants. Study in general: It was the COV1001 Ad26.COV2.S trial arm that included the donor.

Sequenced by immunoSEQ multiplex PCR; TCRdb stores in-frame clones only, minus some. This sample has around 400,000 clones, with over 75% found just once. The germline V gene has CDR1 SGHRS and CDR2 YFSETQ. CDR3 size: 19 residues. Losses at the gene ends were 0 bases for V and 4 bases for J; bases not matched to a gene: 14. As to treatment: 15 to 20 received Ad26.COV2.S at low or high dose, single or two shots; roughly 5 received placebo; per-sample allocation not given. Sampling happened 63 days after the first vaccine or placebo injection. The sequence derives from a person between 18 and 60 years old who received the Ad26.COV2.S COVID-19 vaccine or a placebo. The sample was peripheral blood, taken in a trial of Ad26.COV2.S vaccine versus placebo. The chain couples TRBV5-1 to TRBJ2-3; 10 nucleotides line up with TRBD2. In DNA, the CDR3 is TGCGCCAGCAGCTTGGGCGTGGGACTAGCGTTAAAAGACCCAGATACGCAGTATTTT. Its translation is CASSLGVGLALKDPDTQYF.